The T cell receptor (beta chain) under discussion was sequenced for a study of blood T cell repertoires in COVID-19. Background on the study: Samples representing acute and convalescent COVID-19 were sourced from the United States, Italy and Spain. From T cells, B-cell-depleted T cells, or PBMCs came the material, which was cDNA or gDNA.

The CDR3 runs 15 residues. The germline gives CDR1 MNHEY, CDR2 SVGAGI. Trimming removed 6 bases from V and 9 bases from J, with 23 bases in between. It was during active infection that Seattle patients were enrolled and then longitudinally followed. Some clones are missing from TCRdb's copy, which holds only in-frame ones; the method was immunoSEQ multiplex PCR. The sample has fewer than 300,000 clones, 85% to 90% seen once; the top ten hold 10% to 15%. Specimen: peripheral blood. The chain carries TRBV6-5 and TRBJ1-2, with D perhaps TRBD1 (5 bases). The sequence came from a woman under 40 with COVID-19, enrolled during active disease. CDR3 protein: CASRDSQRGHQSYTF. As DNA, the CDR3 is TGTGCCAGCAGAGATTCCCAGAGAGGACACCAGAGCTACACCTTC.